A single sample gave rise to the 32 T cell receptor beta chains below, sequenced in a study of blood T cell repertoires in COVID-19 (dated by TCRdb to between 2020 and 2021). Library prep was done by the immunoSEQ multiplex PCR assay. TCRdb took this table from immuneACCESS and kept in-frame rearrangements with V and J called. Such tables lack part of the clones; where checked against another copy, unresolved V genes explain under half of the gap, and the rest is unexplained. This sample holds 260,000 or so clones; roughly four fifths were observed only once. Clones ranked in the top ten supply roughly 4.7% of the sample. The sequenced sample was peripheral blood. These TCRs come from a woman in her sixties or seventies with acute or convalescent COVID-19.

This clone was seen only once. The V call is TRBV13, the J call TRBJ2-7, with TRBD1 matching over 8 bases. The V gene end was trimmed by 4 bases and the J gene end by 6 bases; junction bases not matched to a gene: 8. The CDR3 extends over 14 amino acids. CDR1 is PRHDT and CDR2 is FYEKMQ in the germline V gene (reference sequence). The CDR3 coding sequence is TGTGCCAGCAGCTGGGGACAGGAGAAGGCCGAGCAGTACTTC. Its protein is CASSWGQEKAEQYF.

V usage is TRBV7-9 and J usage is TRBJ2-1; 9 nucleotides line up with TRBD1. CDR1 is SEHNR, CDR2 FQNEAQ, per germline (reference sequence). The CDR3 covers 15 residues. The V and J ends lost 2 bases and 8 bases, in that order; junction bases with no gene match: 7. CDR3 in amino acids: CASSLMGTGLDEQFF. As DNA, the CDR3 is TGTGCCAGCAGCTTAATGGGGACAGGGCTGGATGAGCAGTTCTTC.

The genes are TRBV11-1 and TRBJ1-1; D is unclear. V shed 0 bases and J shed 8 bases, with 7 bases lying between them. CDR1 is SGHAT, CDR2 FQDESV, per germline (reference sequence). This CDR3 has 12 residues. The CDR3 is CASSLARGEAFF. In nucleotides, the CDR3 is TGTGCCAGCAGCTTAGCCCGCGGGGAAGCTTTCTTT.

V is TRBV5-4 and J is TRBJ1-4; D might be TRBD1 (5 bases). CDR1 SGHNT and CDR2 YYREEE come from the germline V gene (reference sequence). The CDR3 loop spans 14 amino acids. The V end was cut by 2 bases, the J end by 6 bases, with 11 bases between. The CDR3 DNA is TGTGCCAGCAGCTTTGCAGGGAGGGATGAAAAACTGTTTTTT. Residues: CASSFAGRDEKLFF.

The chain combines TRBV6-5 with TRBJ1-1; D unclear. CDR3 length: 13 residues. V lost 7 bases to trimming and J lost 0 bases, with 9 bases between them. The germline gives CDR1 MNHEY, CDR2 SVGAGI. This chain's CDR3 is CASTLQLNTEAFF. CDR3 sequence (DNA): TGTGCCAGCACCTTACAGCTGAACACTGAAGCTTTCTTT.

CDR3 in amino acids: CASRLQGTGELFF. DNA of the CDR3: TGTGCCAGCAGATTGCAGGGAACCGGGGAGCTGTTTTTT. The V gene is TRBV6-5, the J gene TRBJ2-2, with a possible D match to TRBD1 (5 bases). The CDR3 is 13 amino acids. Germline assignment: CDR1 MNHEY and CDR2 SVGAGI. V was clipped by 6 bases and J by 5 bases, with 10 bases between them.

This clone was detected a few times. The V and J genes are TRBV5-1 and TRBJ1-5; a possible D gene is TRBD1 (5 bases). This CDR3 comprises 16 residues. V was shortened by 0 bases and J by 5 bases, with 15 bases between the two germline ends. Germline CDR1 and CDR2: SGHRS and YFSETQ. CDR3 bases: TGCGCCAGCAGCTTGGAGGCAGGGAGGTCGGATCAGCCCCAGCATTTT. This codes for CASSLEAGRSDQPQHF.

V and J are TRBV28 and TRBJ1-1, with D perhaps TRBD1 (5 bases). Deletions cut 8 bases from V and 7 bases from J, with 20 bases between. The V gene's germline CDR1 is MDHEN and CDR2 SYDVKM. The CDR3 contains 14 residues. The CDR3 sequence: CASRKAGLRDEAFF. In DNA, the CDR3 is TGTGCCAGCCGTAAGGCAGGGCTCAGAGATGAAGCTTTCTTT.

The DNA for the CDR3 is TGTGCCAGCAGCTTAGCCTGGGGGGGTAACACTGAAGCTTTCTTT. Encoded protein: CASSLAWGGNTEAFF. This rearrangement joins TRBV7-8 to TRBJ1-1; D may be TRBD1 (5 bases). With 0 bases removed from V and 2 bases from J, the gap between germline ends came to 10 bases. Germline CDR1 SGHVS, CDR2 FQNEAQ. The CDR3 is 15 residues long.

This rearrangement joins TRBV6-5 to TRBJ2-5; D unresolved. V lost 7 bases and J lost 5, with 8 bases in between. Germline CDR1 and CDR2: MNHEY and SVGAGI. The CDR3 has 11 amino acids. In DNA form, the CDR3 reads TGTGCCAGCACCCTCCGGGAGACCCAGTACTTC. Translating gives CASTLRETQYF.

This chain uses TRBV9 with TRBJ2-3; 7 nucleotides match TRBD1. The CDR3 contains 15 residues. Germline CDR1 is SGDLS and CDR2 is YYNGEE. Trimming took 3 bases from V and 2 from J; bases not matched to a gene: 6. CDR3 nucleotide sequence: TGTGCCAGCAGCGATGGGGACAGCTCCACAGATACGCAGTATTTT. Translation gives CASSDGDSSTDTQYF.

CDR3 nucleotides: TGTGCCACCGCGACACCCGACAGGGGTCATCAGCCCCAGCATTTT. Translated: CATATPDRGHQPQHF. V usage is TRBV28 and J usage is TRBJ1-5, with TRBD1 matching 8 bases. V was clipped by 10 bases and J by 5 bases; unmatched bases: 13. Looked up from germline, CDR1 is MDHEN and CDR2 is SYDVKM. This CDR3 is 15 amino acids long.

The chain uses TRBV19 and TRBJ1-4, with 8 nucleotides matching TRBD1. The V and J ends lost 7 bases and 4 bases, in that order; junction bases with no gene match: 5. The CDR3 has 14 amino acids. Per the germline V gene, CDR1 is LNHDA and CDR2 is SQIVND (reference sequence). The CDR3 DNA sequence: TGTGCCAGTACGGTGACAGGGGTTAATGAAAAACTGTTTTTT. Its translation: CASTVTGVNEKLFF.

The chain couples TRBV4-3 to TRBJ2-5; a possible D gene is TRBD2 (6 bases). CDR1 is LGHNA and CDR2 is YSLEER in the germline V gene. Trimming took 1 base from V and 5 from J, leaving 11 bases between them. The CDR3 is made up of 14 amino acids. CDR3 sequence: CASSQGLVGETQYF. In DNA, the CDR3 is TGCGCCAGCAGCCAAGGACTAGTTGGGGAGACCCAGTACTTC.

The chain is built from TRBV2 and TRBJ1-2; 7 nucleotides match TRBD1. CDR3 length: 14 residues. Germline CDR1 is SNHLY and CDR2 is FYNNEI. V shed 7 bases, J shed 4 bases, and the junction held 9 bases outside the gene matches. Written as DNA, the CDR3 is TGTGCCAGCATTCGGACAGGTGCCGGCTATGGCTACACCTTC. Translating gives CASIRTGAGYGYTF.

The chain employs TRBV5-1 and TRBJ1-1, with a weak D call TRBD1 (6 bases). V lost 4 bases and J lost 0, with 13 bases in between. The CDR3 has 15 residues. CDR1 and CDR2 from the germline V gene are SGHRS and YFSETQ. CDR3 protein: CASSPRTVMNTEAFF. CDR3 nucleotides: TGCGCCAGCAGCCCAAGGACAGTCATGAACACTGAAGCTTTCTTT.

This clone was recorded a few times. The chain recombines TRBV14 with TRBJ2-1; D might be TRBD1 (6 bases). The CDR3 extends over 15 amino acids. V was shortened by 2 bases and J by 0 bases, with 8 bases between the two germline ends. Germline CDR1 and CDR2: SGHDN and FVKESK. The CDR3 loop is CASSQLGGSYNEQFF. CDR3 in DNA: TGTGCCAGCAGCCAATTAGGGGGCTCCTACAATGAGCAGTTCTTC.

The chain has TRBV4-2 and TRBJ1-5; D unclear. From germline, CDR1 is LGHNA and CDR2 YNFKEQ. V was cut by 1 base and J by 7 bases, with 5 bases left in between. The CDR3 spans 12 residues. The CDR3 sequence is CASSQVGQPQHF. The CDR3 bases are TGTGCCAGCAGCCAAGTTGGCCAGCCCCAGCATTTT.

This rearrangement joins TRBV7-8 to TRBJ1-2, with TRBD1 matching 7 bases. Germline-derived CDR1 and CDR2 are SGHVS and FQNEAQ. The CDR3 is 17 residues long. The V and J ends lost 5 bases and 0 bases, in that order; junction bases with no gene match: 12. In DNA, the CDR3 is TGTGCCAGCAGCCCCGAGACAGGGTGGGGAGCTAACTATGGCTACACCTTC. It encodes CASSPETGWGANYGYTF.

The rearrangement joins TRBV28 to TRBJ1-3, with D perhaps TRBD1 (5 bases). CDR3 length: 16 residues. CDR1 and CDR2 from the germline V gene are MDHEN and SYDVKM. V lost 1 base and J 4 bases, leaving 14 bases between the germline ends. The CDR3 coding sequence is TGTGCCAGCAGTTTATTTCAGGGACTTGGAGGAAACACCATATATTTT. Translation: CASSLFQGLGGNTIYF.

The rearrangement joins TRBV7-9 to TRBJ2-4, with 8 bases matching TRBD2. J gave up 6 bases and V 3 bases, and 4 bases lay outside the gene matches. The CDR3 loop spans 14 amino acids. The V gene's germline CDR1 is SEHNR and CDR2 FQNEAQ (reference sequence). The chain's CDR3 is CASSFGGDRNIQYF. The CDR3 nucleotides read TGTGCCAGCAGCTTCGGGGGGGATAGAAACATTCAGTACTTC.

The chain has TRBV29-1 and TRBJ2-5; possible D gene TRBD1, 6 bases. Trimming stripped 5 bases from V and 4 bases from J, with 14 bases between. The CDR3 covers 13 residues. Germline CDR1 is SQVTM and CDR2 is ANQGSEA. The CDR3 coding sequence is TGCAGCGTTCGCCTCGACAGGCGAGAGACCCAGTACTTC. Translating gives CSVRLDRRETQYF.

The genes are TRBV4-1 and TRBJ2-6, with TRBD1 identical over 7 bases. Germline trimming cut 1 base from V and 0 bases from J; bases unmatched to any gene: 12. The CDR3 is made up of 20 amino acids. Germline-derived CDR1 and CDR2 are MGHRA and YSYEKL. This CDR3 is CASSQAVDRASSSGANVLTF. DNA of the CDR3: TGCGCCAGCAGCCAAGCGGTAGACAGGGCGTCTAGCTCTGGGGCCAACGTCCTGACTTTC.

As DNA, the CDR3 is TGTGCCACCAGCGTCGGGAGGAGCGGGCAAGGACTTTCACCCCTCCACTTT. Translating it yields CATSVGRSGQGLSPLHF. The gene calls are TRBV15 and TRBJ1-6; D remains ambiguous. Germline assignment: CDR1 LNHNV and CDR2 YYDKDF (reference sequence). CDR3 length: 17 amino acids. Trimming took 5 bases from V and 9 from J, leaving 23 bases between them.

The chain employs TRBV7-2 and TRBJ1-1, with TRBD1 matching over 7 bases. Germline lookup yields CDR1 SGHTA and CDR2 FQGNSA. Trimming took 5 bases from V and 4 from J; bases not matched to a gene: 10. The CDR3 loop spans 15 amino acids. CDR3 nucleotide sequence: TGTGCCAGCAGCCCAAGGGGGGCAGGGGGCACTGAAGCTTTCTTT. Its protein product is CASSPRGAGGTEAFF.

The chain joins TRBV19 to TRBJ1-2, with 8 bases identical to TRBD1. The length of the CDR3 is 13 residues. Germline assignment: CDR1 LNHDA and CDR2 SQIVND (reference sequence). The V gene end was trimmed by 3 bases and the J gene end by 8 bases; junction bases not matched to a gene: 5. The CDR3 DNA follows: TGTGCCAGTAGTATCGGACAGGGAAGCGGCTACACCTTC. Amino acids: CASSIGQGSGYTF.

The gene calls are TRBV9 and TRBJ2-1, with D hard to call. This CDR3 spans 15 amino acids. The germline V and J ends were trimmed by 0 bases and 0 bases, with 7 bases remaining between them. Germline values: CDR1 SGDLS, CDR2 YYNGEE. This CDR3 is CASSVGTASYNEQFF. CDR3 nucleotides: TGTGCCAGCAGCGTAGGAACAGCCTCCTACAATGAGCAGTTCTTC.

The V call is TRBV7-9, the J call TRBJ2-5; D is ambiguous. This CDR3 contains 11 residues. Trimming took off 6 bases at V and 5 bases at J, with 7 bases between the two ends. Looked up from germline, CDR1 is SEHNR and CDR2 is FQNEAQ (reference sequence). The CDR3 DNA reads TGTGCCAGCAGGTCCGTTGAGACCCAGTACTTC. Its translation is CASRSVETQYF.

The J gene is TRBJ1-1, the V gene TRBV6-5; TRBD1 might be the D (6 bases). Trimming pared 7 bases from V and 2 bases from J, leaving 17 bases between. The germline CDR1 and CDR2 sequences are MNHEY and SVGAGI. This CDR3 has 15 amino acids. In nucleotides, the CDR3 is TGTGCCAGCAAGGGACAAAATAGACAAAACACTGAAGCTTTCTTT. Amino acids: CASKGQNRQNTEAFF.

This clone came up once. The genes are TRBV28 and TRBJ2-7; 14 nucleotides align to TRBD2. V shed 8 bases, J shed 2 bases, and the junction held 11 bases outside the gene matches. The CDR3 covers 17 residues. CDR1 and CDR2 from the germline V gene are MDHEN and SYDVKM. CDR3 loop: CASRTSGTSGGPYEQYF. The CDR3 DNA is TGTGCCAGCCGGACTTCTGGGACTAGCGGGGGACCCTACGAGCAGTACTTC.

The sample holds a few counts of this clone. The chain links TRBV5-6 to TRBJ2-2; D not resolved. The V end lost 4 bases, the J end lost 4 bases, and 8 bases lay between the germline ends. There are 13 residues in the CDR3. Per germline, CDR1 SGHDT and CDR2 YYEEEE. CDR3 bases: TGTGCCAGCAGCGGAACGGGCACCGGGGAGCTGTTTTTT. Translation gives CASSGTGTGELFF. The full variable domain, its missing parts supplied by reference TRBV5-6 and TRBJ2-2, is DAGVTQSPTHLIKTRGQQVTLRCSPKSGHDTVSWYQQALGQGPQFIFQYYEEEERQRGNFPDRFSGHQFPNYSSELNVNALLLGDSALYLCASSGTGTGELFFGEGSRLTVL.

The CDR3 here is CASSNLQGNQPQHF. The DNA of the CDR3 is TGTGCCAGCAGTAACCTACAGGGGAATCAGCCCCAGCATTTT. The V and J genes are TRBV6-2 or TRBV6-3 and TRBJ1-5; TRBD1 matches at 7 bases. This CDR3 contains 14 residues. CDR1 and CDR2 (germline): MNHEY, SVGEGT. The J segment lost 4 bases and the V segment lost 5 bases, leaving 5 bases of the junction unmatched.